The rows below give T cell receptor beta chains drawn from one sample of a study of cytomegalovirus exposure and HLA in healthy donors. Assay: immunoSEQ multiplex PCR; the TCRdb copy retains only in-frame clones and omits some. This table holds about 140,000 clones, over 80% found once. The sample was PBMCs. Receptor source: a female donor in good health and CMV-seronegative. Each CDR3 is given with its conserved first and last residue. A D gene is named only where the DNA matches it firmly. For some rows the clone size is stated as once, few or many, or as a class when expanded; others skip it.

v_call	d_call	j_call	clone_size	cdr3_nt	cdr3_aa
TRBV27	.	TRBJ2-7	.	TGTGCCAGCAGTTTAAGAGCGGAAAGCTCCTACGAGCAGTACTTC	CASSLRAESSYEQYF
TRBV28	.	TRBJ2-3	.	TGTGCCAGCAGTACAACAATACAGACAGATACGCAGTATTTT	CASSTTIQTDTQYF
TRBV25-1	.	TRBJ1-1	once	TGTGCCAGCAGTGAAAGGGGCACTGAAGCTTTCTTT	CASSERGTEAFF
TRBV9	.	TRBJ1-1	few	TGTGCCAGCAGGCCAGTTCCTTCAGACACTGAAGCTTTCTTT	CASRPVPSDTEAFF
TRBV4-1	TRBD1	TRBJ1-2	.	TGCGCCAGCAGCCGGGACAGTGACGGCTACACCTTC	CASSRDSDGYTF
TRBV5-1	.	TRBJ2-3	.	TGCGCCAGCAGCCCCGTGGGCAGGGAAAACGCAGATACGCAGTATTTT	CASSPVGRENADTQYF
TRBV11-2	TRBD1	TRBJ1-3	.	TGTGCCAGCAGCCAGGACAGGGGCGGTGGAAACACCATATATTTT	CASSQDRGGGNTIYF
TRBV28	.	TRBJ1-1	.	TGTGCCAGCAGTATCCCCAGTGGGCTGTTGGGCACTGAAGCTTTCTTT	CASSIPSGLLGTEAFF
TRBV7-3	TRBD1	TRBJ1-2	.	TGTGCCAGCAGCCCAGGCGGGACAGGGCACTATGGCTACACCTTC	CASSPGGTGHYGYTF
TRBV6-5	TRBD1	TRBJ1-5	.	TGTGCCAGCAGACCGACAGGGGGCCCAGATCAGCCCCAGCATTTT	CASRPTGGPDQPQHF
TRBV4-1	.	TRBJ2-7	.	TGCGCCAGCAGCCAAGATCAGACAGGTTTGAACGAGCAGTACTTC	CASSQDQTGLNEQYF
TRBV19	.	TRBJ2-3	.	TGTGCCAGTAGTATTGGGCAGAACCCCACAGATACGCAGTATTTT	CASSIGQNPTDTQYF
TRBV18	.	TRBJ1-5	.	TGTGCCAGCTCACCAGGGGCAGGAGAGCCCCAGCATTTT	CASSPGAGEPQHF
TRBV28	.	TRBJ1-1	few	TGTGCCAGCAGTCTCGGGCAGGGGAGAGCTTTCTTT	CASSLGQGRAFF
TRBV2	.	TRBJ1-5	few	TGTGCCACCGAACAGGATAGCAATCAGCCCCAGCATTTT	CATEQDSNQPQHF
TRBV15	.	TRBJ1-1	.	TGTGCCACCAGCAGAGATAGGGGGGGACTTCTTGAGAAGAACACTGAAGCTTTCTTT	CATSRDRGGLLEKNTEAFF
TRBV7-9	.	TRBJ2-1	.	TGTGCCAGCCGCCGGGACTCCTACAATGAGCAGTTCTTC	CASRRDSYNEQFF
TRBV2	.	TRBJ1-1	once	TGTGCCAGCAGGGTTGGAGGGGTGAGAGTCGATGAAGCTTTCTTT	CASRVGGVRVDEAFF
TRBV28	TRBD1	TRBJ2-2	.	TGTGCCAGCAGCCCGACCGACAGGGTGAACACCGGGGAGCTGTTTTTT	CASSPTDRVNTGELFF
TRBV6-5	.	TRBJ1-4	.	TGTGCCAGCAGCCGAGGAGTACTTAATGAAAAACTGTTTTTT	CASSRGVLNEKLFF
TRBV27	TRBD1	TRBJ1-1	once	TGTGCCAGCAGGTGGACAGGGGGGAACACTGAAGCTTTCTTT	CASRWTGGNTEAFF
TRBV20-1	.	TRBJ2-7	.	TGCAGTGCTTCCCCAGCGGGCGAGCAGTACTTC	CSASPAGEQYF